These 28 T cell receptor beta chains originate from one sample sequenced in a study of blood T cell repertoires in COVID-19. Libraries were prepared by immunoSEQ multiplex PCR; TCRdb keeps only in-frame clonotypes and omits some of them. The sample carries approximately 160,000 clones, 65% to 90% recorded once. Specimen: peripheral blood. All receptors derive from a woman in her 50s in a cohort sampled during active or convalescent COVID-19.

The chain links TRBV15 to TRBJ2-7; perhaps TRBD1 as D (6 bases). The V gene lost 6 bases and the J gene lost 1 base, with 13 bases spanning the gap. This CDR3 comprises 14 residues. Germline assignment: CDR1 LNHNV and CDR2 YYDKDF (reference sequence). The CDR3 bases are TGTGCCACCAGAAAAGACAGGCCGTCCTACGAGCAGTACTTC. Its translation is CATRKDRPSYEQYF.

This chain links TRBV12-3 or TRBV12-4 with TRBJ2-5; D gene ambiguous. Between the trimmed V and J ends, which lost 2 bases and 5 bases, there was a span of 9 bases. This CDR3 has 13 residues. CDR3: CASSLYERETQYF. In DNA form, the CDR3 reads TGTGCCAGCAGTTTATACGAGAGGGAGACCCAGTACTTC.

The sample holds one count of this clone. In DNA form, the CDR3 reads TGTGCCAGCAGCCCCGGGACAGATAATTATCAGCCCCAGCATTTT. Its translation is CASSPGTDNYQPQHF. The chain uses TRBV9 and TRBJ1-5; 7 bases agree with TRBD1. Germline V lookup: CDR1 SGDLS, CDR2 YYNGEE. This CDR3 is 15 amino acids long. V shed 4 bases, J shed 5 bases, and the junction held 9 bases outside the gene matches.

This clone showed up just a few times. This chain joins TRBV12-3 or TRBV12-4 and TRBJ2-7; D is perhaps TRBD2 (7 bases). CDR3 size: 12 residues. Deletions cut 10 bases from V and 2 bases from J, with 12 bases between. CDR3 coding DNA: TGTGCCACCCGGGGGGCCACCTACGAGCAGTACTTC. Its protein is CATRGATYEQYF.

This clone was detected only once. The rearrangement links TRBV5-1 to TRBJ1-2; 7 bases map to TRBD1. V lost 3 bases to trimming and J lost 8 bases; unmatched junction nucleotides: 10. This CDR3 contains 14 residues. Germline CDR1 SGHRS, CDR2 YFSETQ. CDR3 amino acids: CASSSGQASGGYTF. As DNA, the CDR3 is TGCGCCAGCAGCTCCGGACAGGCTTCGGGGGGCTACACCTTC.

CDR3: CASSQVLEGAVVQPQHF. The CDR3 nucleotides read TGTGCCAGCAGCCAAGTTTTAGAGGGGGCGGTTGTTCAGCCCCAGCATTTT. The gene calls are TRBV14 and TRBJ1-5; 7 bases agree with TRBD1. CDR1 is SGHDN, CDR2 FVKESK, per germline. Trimming took 1 base from V and 6 from J; bases not matched to a gene: 12. This CDR3 contains 17 residues.

The rearrangement joins TRBV10-1 to TRBJ2-5; 8 nucleotides line up with TRBD2. CDR3 size: 15 residues. Trimming cost V 4 bases and J 5 bases; bases outside gene matches: 9. Germline assignment: CDR1 WNHNN and CDR2 SYGVQD (reference sequence). CDR3 coding DNA: TGCGCCAGCAGTGTAAACGGGGGGGCTCATGAGACCCAGTACTTC. This encodes CASSVNGGAHETQYF.

This rearrangement joins TRBV11-3 to TRBJ1-1; D unclear. The V gene's germline CDR1 is SGHNT and CDR2 YENEEA. V lost 6 bases, J lost 5 bases, and 10 bases lay in between. This CDR3 region has 12 residues. CDR3 region: CASSRTGTEAFF. The CDR3 DNA reads TGTGCCAGCAGTCGTACGGGGACTGAAGCTTTCTTT.

This chain joins TRBV5-1 and TRBJ2-3; the D gene is possibly TRBD2 (5 bases). From germline, CDR1 is SGHRS and CDR2 YFSETQ. This CDR3 region has 15 residues. Deletions cut 5 bases from V and 5 bases from J, with 18 bases between. The CDR3 DNA sequence: TGCGCCAGCAGAACGAGGGCGGATACGGGAGATACGCAGTATTTT. This gives the protein CASRTRADTGDTQYF.

The chain carries TRBV3-1 (or the pseudogene TRBV3-2) and TRBJ2-2, with D perhaps TRBD2 (6 bases). Germline CDR1 reads LGHDT; CDR2 reads YNNKEL (reference sequence). V was shortened by 0 bases and J by 2 bases, with 13 bases between the two germline ends. The CDR3 contains 17 residues. The CDR3 loop is CASSQDYGGVNTGELFF. Here the CDR3 DNA reads TGTGCCAGCAGCCAAGATTATGGAGGGGTTAACACCGGGGAGCTGTTTTTT.

Worth noting for this clone: The sample has other DNA sequences that encode this CDR3 too. This rearrangement joins TRBV5-1 to TRBJ2-5; D perhaps matches TRBD2 (6 bases). In germline, CDR1 is SGHRS, CDR2 YFSETQ. Trimming took 0 bases from V and 5 from J, leaving 8 bases between them. The CDR3 has 13 amino acids. The CDR3 nucleotides read TGCGCCAGCAGCTTGGGAGGAGGGGAGACCCAGTACTTC. It specifies CASSLGGGETQYF.

This clone was seen more than once but under ten times. The chain employs TRBV7-8 and TRBJ1-2; D ambiguous. Germline CDR1 reads SGHVS; CDR2 reads FQNEAQ. V was trimmed by 3 bases and J by 2 bases, leaving 7 bases between them. This CDR3 region has 13 residues. As DNA, the CDR3 is TGTGCCAGCAGCTTGGGCATCAACTATGGCTACACCTTC. Encoded protein: CASSLGINYGYTF.

The genes are TRBV11-2 and TRBJ2-3; the match to TRBD2 covers 7 bases. CDR3 length: 16 amino acids. The junction had 10 bases not matched to a gene; V was cut back by 2 bases and J by 5 bases. Germline-derived CDR1 and CDR2 are SGHAT and FQNNGV. The CDR3 DNA follows: TGTGCCAGCAGCTTAATGGGGCGGGGGTTGGGAGATACGCAGTATTTT. Its protein product is CASSLMGRGLGDTQYF.

The V and J genes are TRBV9 and TRBJ2-2, with TRBD1 matching 9 bases. CDR3 length equals 14 residues. Trimming at V came to 6 bases and at J to 6 bases, leaving 6 bases not matched to a gene. CDR1 and CDR2 from the germline V gene are SGDLS and YYNGEE. The CDR3: CASTLTGGSGELFF. The CDR3 region has the DNA TGTGCCAGCACCCTGACAGGGGGATCCGGGGAGCTGTTTTTT.

This clone came up once. The chain employs TRBV12-3 or TRBV12-4 and TRBJ1-2; TRBD1 matches at 7 bases. V trimming: 10 bases; J trimming: 4 bases; junction bases outside the gene matches: 6. The CDR3 sequence is 12 residues long. The CDR3: CATNRGSYGYTF. The CDR3, as DNA: TGTGCCACCAACAGGGGTTCCTATGGCTACACCTTC.

V is TRBV14 and J is TRBJ1-4, with a possible D match to TRBD1 (6 bases). Between the trimmed V and J ends, which lost 4 bases and 3 bases, there was a span of 12 bases. The CDR3 totals 15 residues. Germline V gives CDR1 SGHDN, CDR2 FVKESK. The CDR3 bases are TGTGCCAGCAGCCTCCTGGGGGCTGCTAATGAAAAACTGTTTTTT. Translation: CASSLLGAANEKLFF.

The chain uses TRBV2 and TRBJ2-2; D may be TRBD1 (5 bases). V was clipped by 3 bases and J by 5 bases, with 10 bases between them. The CDR3 covers 14 residues. Germline CDR1 SNHLY, CDR2 FYNNEI. The CDR3 sequence: CASSEGRATGELFF. As DNA, the CDR3 is TGTGCCAGCAGTGAGGGCAGGGCGACCGGGGAGCTGTTTTTT.

The sample holds one count of this clone. The genes are TRBV6-9 and TRBJ1-5, with D perhaps matching TRBD1 (6 bases). Germline V lookup: CDR1 MNHGY, CDR2 SVAAGI. Trimming removed 6 bases at V and 0 bases at J, with 12 bases between. This CDR3 is 15 amino acids long. In DNA, the CDR3 is TGTGCCAGCAGGGACAGCCTCTATAGCAATCAGCCCCAGCATTTT. Translated: CASRDSLYSNQPQHF.

This clone showed up just once. The chain employs TRBV27 and TRBJ2-1; 11 bases line up with TRBD2. Per germline, CDR1 MNHEY and CDR2 SMNVEV (reference sequence). The trim removed 4 bases at V and 7 bases at J, leaving 3 bases unmatched. The CDR3 runs 14 residues. The CDR3 sequence: CASSSRLAGNEQFF. CDR3 DNA sequence: TGTGCCAGCAGTTCCCGACTAGCGGGGAATGAGCAGTTCTTC.

The CDR3 region has the DNA TGCGCCAGCAGCTTGGGGACAGGGGACACTGAAGCTTTCTTT. This sequence encodes CASSLGTGDTEAFF. The rearrangement joins TRBV5-1 to TRBJ1-1; TRBD1 agrees at 9 bases. The CDR3 has 14 amino acids. Germline-derived CDR1 and CDR2 are SGHRS and YFSETQ. The V and J ends lost 0 bases and 3 bases, in that order; junction bases with no gene match: 0.

The chain combines TRBV27 with TRBJ1-2; D gene ambiguous. The CDR3 sequence is 13 residues long. In germline, CDR1 is MNHEY, CDR2 SMNVEV (reference sequence). The V end was cut by 5 bases, the J end by 4 bases, with 11 bases between. The CDR3 sequence is CASSLNGVYGYTF. The CDR3 DNA follows: TGTGCCAGCAGTCTAAACGGGGTCTATGGCTACACCTTC.

V is TRBV6-5 and J is TRBJ2-3; 10 nucleotides agree with TRBD1. V was clipped by 10 bases and J by 4 bases; unmatched bases: 5. Germline CDR1 MNHEY, CDR2 SVGAGI. The CDR3 is 13 residues long. CDR3 sequence: CATGDRGADTQYF. CDR3 nucleotides: TGTGCCACCGGGGACAGGGGAGCAGATACGCAGTATTTT.

This sequence joins TRBV18 and TRBJ2-3; 7 bases align to TRBD2. V gave up 2 bases and J gave up 1 base; unmatched junction bases: 9. The length of the CDR3 is 17 residues. The germline CDR1 and CDR2 sequences are KGHSH and LQKENI. CDR3 amino acids: CASSPLGLYSGTDTQYF. CDR3 in DNA: TGTGCCAGCTCACCATTGGGACTATACTCCGGCACAGATACGCAGTATTTT.

As to this clone: The sample has other DNA sequences that encode this CDR3 too. The chain employs TRBV12-3 or TRBV12-4 and TRBJ2-1; D possibly corresponds to TRBD2 (7 bases). The ends were cut back, 3 bases at V and 5 bases at J, with 8 bases in the middle. CDR3 length equals 13 residues. CDR3: CASSLGGHNEQFF. Written as DNA, the CDR3 is TGTGCCAGCAGTTTGGGGGGGCACAATGAGCAGTTCTTC.

V is TRBV7-2 and J is TRBJ1-2; D may be TRBD1 (5 bases). V dropped 3 bases and J dropped 0 bases, with 17 bases sitting between them. This CDR3 is 17 amino acids long. Germline V lookup: CDR1 SGHTA, CDR2 FQGNSA. In DNA, the CDR3 is TGTGCCAGCAGCTTCCAGGGTAGGGGCTACACTAACTATGGCTACACCTTC. This gives the protein CASSFQGRGYTNYGYTF.

V gene TRBV9 combines with J gene TRBJ1-2; a weak D match, TRBD1 (6 bases). This CDR3 has 14 residues. Germline values: CDR1 SGDLS, CDR2 YYNGEE. Trimming took off 2 bases at V and 5 bases at J, with 13 bases between the two ends. CDR3 loop: CASSVGTPGYGYTF. DNA for the CDR3: TGTGCCAGCAGCGTCGGGACACCGGGATATGGCTACACCTTC.

The chain recombines TRBV7-8 with TRBJ2-7; tentatively, D is TRBD2 (6 bases). The germline CDR1 and CDR2 sequences are SGHVS and FQNEAQ. The V end lost 5 bases, the J end lost 2 bases, and 16 bases lay between the germline ends. The CDR3 is 15 amino acids. The CDR3 reads CASSPRGILTYEQYF. The CDR3 DNA reads TGTGCCAGCAGCCCGCGGGGTATACTAACCTACGAGCAGTACTTC.

This sequence joins TRBV5-1 and TRBJ1-1; TRBD1 aligns across 9 bases. The CDR3 length is 14 residues. Trimming took 4 bases from V and 3 from J; bases not matched to a gene: 4. Germline values: CDR1 SGHRS, CDR2 YFSETQ. The CDR3 bases are TGCGCCAGCAGCCTACAGGGGGCTGACACTGAAGCTTTCTTT. Protein: CASSLQGADTEAFF.